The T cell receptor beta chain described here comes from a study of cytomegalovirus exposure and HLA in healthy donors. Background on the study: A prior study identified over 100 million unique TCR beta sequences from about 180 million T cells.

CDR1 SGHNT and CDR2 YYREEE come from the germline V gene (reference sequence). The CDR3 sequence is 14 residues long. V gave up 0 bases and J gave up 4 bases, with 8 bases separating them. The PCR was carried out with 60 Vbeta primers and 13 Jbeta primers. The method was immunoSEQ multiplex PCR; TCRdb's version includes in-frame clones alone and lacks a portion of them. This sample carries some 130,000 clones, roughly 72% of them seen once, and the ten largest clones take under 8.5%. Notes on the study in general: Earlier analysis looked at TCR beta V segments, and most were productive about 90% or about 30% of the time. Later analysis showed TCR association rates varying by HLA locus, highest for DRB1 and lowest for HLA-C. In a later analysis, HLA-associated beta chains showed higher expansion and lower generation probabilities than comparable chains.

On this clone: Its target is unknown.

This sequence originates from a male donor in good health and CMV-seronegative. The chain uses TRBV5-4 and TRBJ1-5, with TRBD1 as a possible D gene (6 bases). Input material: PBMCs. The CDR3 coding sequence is TGTGCCAGCAGCTTGGGGGGGCGGAATCAGCCCCAGCATTTT. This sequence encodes CASSLGGRNQPQHF.